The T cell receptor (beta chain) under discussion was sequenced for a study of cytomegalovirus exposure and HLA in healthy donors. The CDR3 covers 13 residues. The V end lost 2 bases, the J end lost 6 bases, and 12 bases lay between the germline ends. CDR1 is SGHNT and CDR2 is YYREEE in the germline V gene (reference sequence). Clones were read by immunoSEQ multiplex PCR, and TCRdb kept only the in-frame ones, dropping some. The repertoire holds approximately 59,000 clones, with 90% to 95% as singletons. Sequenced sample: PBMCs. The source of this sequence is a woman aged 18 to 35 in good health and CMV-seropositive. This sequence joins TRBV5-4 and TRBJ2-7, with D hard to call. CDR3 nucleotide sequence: TGTGCCAGCAGCTTCGACTCAATGCCCGAGCAGTACTTC. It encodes CASSFDSMPEQYF.